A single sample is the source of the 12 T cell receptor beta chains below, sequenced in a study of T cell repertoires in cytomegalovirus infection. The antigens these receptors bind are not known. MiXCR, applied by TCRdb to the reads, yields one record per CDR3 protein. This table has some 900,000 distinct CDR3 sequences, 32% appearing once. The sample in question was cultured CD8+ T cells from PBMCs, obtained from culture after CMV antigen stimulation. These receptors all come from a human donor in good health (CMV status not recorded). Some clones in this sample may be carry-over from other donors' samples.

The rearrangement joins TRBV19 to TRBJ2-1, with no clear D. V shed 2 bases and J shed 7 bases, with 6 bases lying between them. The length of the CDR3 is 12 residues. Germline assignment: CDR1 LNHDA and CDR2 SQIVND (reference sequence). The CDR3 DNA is TGTGCCAGTAGTATAAGTGTAAATGAGCAGTTCTTC. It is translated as CASSISVNEQFF.

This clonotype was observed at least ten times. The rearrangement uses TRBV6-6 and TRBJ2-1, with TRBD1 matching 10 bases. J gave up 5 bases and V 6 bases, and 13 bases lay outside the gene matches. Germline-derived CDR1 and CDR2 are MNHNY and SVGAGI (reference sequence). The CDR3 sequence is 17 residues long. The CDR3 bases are TGTGCCAGCAGGCGCCGCCAGGACAGGGGGTCCAACAATGAGCAGTTCTTC. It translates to CASRRRQDRGSNNEQFF.

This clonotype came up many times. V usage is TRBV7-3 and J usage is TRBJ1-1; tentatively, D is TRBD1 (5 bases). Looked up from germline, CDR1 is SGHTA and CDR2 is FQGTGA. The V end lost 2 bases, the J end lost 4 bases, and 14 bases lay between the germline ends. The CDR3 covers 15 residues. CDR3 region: CASSLRGAGTTEAFF. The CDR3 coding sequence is TGTGCCAGCAGCTTACGGGGAGCGGGGACCACTGAAGCTTTCTTT.

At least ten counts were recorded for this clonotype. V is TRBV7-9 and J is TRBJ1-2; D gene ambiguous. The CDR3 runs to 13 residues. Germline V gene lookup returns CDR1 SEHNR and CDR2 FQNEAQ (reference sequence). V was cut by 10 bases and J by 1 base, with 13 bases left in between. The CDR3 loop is CATPSDINYGYTF. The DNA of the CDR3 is TGTGCCACTCCTTCTGACATTAACTATGGCTACACCTTC.

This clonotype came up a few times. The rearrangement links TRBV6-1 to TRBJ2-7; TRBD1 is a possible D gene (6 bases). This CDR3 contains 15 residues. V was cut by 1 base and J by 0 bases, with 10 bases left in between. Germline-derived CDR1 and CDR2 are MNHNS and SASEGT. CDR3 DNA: TGTGCCAGCAGTGAAGGACAGGCGACCTCCTACGAGCAGTACTTC. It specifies CASSEGQATSYEQYF.

CDR3 sequence: CASSLGGLAGLPPPTDTQYF. Here the CDR3 DNA reads TGTGCCAGCAGCTTGGGGGGACTAGCGGGTCTCCCCCCACCCACAGATACGCAGTATTTT. This sequence joins TRBV5-6 and TRBJ2-3, with TRBD2 identical over 12 bases. Per germline, CDR1 SGHDT and CDR2 YYEEEE. V lost 0 bases to trimming and J lost 2 bases; unmatched junction nucleotides: 13. The CDR3 is 20 amino acids.

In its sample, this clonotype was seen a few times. The CDR3 sequence: CASSFTTAHTSNQPQHF. CDR3 DNA: TGTGCCAGCAGTTTTACGACCGCTCACACTAGCAATCAGCCCCAGCATTTT. This rearrangement joins TRBV12-3 or TRBV12-4 to TRBJ1-5; D uncertain. V lost 3 bases, J lost 0 bases, and 15 bases lay in between. The CDR3 consists of 17 residues.

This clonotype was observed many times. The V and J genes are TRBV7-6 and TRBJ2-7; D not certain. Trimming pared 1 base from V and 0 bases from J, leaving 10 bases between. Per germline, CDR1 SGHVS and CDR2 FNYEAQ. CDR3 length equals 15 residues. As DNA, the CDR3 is TGTGCCAGCAGCTTAGAACTGGACGGCTCCTACGAGCAGTACTTC. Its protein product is CASSLELDGSYEQYF.

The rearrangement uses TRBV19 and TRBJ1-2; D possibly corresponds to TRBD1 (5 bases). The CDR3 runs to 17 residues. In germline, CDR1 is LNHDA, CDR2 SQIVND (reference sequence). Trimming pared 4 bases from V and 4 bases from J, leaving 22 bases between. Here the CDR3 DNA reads TGTGCCAGTAGTACCTGGACATTCCCGCTGGGAGTCTATGGCTACACCTTC. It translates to CASSTWTFPLGVYGYTF.

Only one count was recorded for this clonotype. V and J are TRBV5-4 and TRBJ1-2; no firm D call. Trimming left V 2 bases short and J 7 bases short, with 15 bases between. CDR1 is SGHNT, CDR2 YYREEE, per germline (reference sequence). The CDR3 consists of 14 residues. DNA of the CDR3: TGTGCCAGCAGCTTATATCTGGGAGATGGTGGCTACACCTTC. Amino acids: CASSLYLGDGGYTF.

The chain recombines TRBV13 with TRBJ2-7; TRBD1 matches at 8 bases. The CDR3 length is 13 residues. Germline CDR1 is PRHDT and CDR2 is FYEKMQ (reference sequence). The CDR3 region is CASSLGTGGEQYV. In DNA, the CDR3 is TGTGCCAGCAGCCTAGGGACAGGTGGGGAGCAGTACGTC.

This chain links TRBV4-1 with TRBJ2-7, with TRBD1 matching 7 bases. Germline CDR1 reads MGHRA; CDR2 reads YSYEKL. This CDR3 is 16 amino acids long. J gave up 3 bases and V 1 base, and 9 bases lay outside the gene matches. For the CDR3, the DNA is TGCGCCAGCAGCCAAGGGGTTGGCAGGGGGAGCTACGAGCAGTACTTC. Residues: CASSQGVGRGSYEQYF.